This entry lists 7 T cell receptor beta chains sequenced from one sample in a study of regulatory T cells in long-lasting Graves disease. Time point of the sample: newly diagnosed GD, antithyroid drugs for less than 3 months. The authors made the TCR library using RNA they extracted from PBMCs. Construction of TCR beta libraries relied on iRepertoire HTBI primers and on Arm-PCR targeting CDR3 regions. TCRdb redid the calling of the multiplex PCR reads with MiXCR, one entry per CDR3 protein. The sample shows about 540,000 distinct CDR3 sequences, roughly 13% of them seen only once. This same sample was also taken into another study, of T cells in Graves' hyperthyroidism and ophthalmopathy.

The sequencing used peripheral blood mononuclear cells (PBMCs), collected at new diagnosis, from a patient treated with antithyroid drugs. Every receptor here comes from a man aged 25 to 40 with Graves disease.

This clonotype was observed a few times. The J gene is TRBJ1-2, the V gene TRBV5-1; a possible D gene is TRBD1 (6 bases). CDR3 length: 17 amino acids. The V end lost 0 bases, the J end lost 0 bases, and 15 bases lay between the germline ends. Germline V CDR1 and CDR2: SGHRS, YFSETQ. The chain's CDR3 is CASSLGPTGKTNYGYTF. The DNA of the CDR3 is TGCGCCAGCAGCTTGGGACCAACAGGGAAGACTAACTATGGCTACACCTTC.

V usage is TRBV6-1 and J usage is TRBJ2-2; tentatively, D is TRBD2 (5 bases). CDR3 length: 14 residues. Between the trimmed V and J ends, which lost 6 bases and 1 base, there was a span of 9 bases. CDR1 and CDR2 from the germline V gene are MNHNS and SASEGT. The CDR3 DNA sequence: TGTGCCAGCAGAGAGGGAGTGAACACCGGGGAGCTGTTTTTT. Residues: CASREGVNTGELFF.

The rearrangement joins TRBV5-1 to TRBJ1-4, with a tentative D call TRBD1 (5 bases). Deletions cut 4 bases from V and 8 bases from J, with 24 bases between. CDR3 length: 17 amino acids. Germline CDR1 is SGHRS and CDR2 is YFSETQ. CDR3 region: CASSPRLLRRQIEKLFF. In DNA form, the CDR3 reads TGCGCCAGCAGCCCACGGTTACTGCGGCGACAGATCGAAAAACTGTTTTTT.

This clonotype was detected many times. The chain joins TRBV6-1 to TRBJ2-6; 12 nucleotides line up with TRBD1. Trimming at V came to 7 bases and at J to 4 bases, leaving 8 bases not matched to a gene. There are 17 residues in the CDR3. Germline V gene data show CDR1 as MNHNS and CDR2 as SASEGT. CDR3 in amino acids: CASITGTGGSGANVLTF. The CDR3 DNA reads as TGTGCCAGCATTACCGGGACAGGGGGCTCGGGGGCCAACGTCCTGACTTTC.

This clonotype showed up many times. V gene TRBV20-1 combines with J gene TRBJ2-7; 8 nucleotides line up with TRBD2. The CDR3 contains 16 residues. V gave up 2 bases and J gave up 7 bases; unmatched junction bases: 16. Germline CDR1 reads DFQATT; CDR2 reads SNEGSKA (reference sequence). For the CDR3, the DNA is TGCAGTGCTAGATCCGTCCCCTCGGGACTAGTTTATGAGCAGTACTTC. This codes for CSARSVPSGLVYEQYF.

This clonotype was detected ten times or more. The V call is TRBV6-1, the J call TRBJ2-5, with 11 positions matching TRBD2. The V segment lost 6 bases and the J segment 4 bases; nucleotides outside the gene matches: 7. Per the germline V gene, CDR1 is MNHNS and CDR2 is SASEGT. The CDR3 has 15 amino acids. The CDR3 is CASRTTSGSGETQYF. In nucleotides, the CDR3 is TGTGCCAGCAGGACCACTAGCGGGAGTGGAGAGACCCAGTACTTC.

This clonotype was found many times. CDR3 in DNA: TGTGCCAGCAGGGCCCTGGGAAGCTCCTACGAGCAGTACTTC. Amino acid sequence: CASRALGSSYEQYF. V usage is TRBV27 and J usage is TRBJ2-7, with D uncertain. Trimming pared 6 bases from V and 0 bases from J, leaving 12 bases between. Germline V gene data show CDR1 as MNHEY and CDR2 as SMNVEV (reference sequence). The CDR3 is 14 residues long.